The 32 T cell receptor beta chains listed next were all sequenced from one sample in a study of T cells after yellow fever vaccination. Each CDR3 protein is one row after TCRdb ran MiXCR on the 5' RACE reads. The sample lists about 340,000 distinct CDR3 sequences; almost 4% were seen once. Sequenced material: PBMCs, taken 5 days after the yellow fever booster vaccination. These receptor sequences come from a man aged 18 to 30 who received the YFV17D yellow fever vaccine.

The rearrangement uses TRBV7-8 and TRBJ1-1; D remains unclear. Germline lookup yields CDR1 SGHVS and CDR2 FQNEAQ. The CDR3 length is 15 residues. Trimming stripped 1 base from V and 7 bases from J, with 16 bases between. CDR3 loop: CASSLDSTAYIEAFF. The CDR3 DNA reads TGTGCCAGCAGCTTAGACTCCACAGCCTACATTGAAGCTTTCTTT.

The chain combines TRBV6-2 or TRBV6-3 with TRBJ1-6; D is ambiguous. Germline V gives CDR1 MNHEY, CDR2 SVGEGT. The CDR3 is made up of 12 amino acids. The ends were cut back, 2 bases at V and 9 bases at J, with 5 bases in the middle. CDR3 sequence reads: CASSYRISPLHF. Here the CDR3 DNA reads TGTGCCAGCAGTTACAGAATTTCACCCCTCCACTTT.

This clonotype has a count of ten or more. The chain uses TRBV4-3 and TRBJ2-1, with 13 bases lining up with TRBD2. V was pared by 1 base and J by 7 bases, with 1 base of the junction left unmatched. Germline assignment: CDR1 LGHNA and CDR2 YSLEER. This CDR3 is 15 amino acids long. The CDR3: CASSQGTSGGNEQFF. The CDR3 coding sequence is TGCGCCAGCAGCCAAGGGACTAGCGGGGGAAATGAGCAGTTCTTC.

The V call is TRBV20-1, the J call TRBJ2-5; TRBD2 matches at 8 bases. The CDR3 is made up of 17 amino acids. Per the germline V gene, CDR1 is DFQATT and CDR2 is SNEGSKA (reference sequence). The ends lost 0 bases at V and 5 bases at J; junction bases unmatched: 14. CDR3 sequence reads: CSARDPTTTSGGETQYF. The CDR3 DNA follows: TGCAGTGCTAGAGATCCAACCACAACTAGCGGTGGGGAGACCCAGTACTTC.

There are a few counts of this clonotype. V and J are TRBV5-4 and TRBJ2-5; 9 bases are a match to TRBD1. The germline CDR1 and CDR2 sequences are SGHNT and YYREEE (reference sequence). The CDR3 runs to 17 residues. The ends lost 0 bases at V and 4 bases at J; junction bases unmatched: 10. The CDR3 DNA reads TGTGCCAGCAGCTTGGCCCGGGGACAGGGAGCGGCAGAGACCCAGTACTTC. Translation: CASSLARGQGAAETQYF.

The chain's CDR3 is CASRRDLTGGSSPLHF. The CDR3 DNA is TGTGCCAGCAGGCGCGACCTGACAGGGGGAAGCTCACCCCTCCACTTT. The chain combines TRBV6-5 with TRBJ1-6, with 9 positions matching TRBD1. The junction had 13 bases not matched to a gene; V was cut back by 6 bases and J by 10 bases. Germline V gene sequence: CDR1 MNHEY, CDR2 SVGAGI. The CDR3 has 16 amino acids.

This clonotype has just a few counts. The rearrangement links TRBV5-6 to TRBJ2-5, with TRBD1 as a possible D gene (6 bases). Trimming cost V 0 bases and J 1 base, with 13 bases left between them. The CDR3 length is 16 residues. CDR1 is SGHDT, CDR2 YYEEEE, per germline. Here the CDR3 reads CASSLVVSTGQETQYF. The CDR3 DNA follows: TGTGCCAGCAGCTTGGTAGTCTCGACAGGCCAAGAGACCCAGTACTTC.

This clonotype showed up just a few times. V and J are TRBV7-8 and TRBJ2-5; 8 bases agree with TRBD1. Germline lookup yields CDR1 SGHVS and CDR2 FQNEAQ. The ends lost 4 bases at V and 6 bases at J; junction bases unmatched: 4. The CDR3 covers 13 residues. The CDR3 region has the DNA TGTGCCAGCAGCTCTCGACAGGGGCAGACCCAGTACTTC. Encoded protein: CASSSRQGQTQYF.

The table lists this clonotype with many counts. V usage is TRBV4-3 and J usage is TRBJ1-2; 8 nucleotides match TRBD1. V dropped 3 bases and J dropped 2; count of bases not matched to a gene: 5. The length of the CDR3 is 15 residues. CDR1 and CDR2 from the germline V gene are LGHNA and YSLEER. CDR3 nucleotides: TGCGCCAGCAGCCAGGGGACAGGATACAACTATGGCTACACCTTC. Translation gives CASSQGTGYNYGYTF.

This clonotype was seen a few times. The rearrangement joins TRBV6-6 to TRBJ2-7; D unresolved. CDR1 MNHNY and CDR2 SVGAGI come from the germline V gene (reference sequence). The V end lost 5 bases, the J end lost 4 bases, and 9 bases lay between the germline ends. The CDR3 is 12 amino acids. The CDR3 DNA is TGTGCCAGCAGTCCTTCCACTTACGAGCAGTACGTC. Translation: CASSPSTYEQYV.

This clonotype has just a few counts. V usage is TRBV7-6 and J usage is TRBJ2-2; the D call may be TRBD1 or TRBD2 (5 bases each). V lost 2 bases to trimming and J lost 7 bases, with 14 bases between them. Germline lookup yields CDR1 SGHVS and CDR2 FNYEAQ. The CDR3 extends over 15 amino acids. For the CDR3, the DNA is TGTGCCAGCAGCTTACGGGACCCTAGAAACGGGGAGCTGTTTTTT. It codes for CASSLRDPRNGELFF.

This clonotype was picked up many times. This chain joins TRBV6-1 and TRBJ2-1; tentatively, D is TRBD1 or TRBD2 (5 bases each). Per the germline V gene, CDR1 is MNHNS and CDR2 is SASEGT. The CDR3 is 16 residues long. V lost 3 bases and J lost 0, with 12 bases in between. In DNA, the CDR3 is TGTGCCAGCAGTGATCCGGGACGGAGCTCCTACAATGAGCAGTTCTTC. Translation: CASSDPGRSSYNEQFF.

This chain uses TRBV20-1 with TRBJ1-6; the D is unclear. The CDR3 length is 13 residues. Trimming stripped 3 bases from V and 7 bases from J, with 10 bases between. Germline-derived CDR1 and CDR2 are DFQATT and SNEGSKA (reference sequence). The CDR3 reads CSARGSGNSPLHF. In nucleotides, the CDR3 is TGCAGTGCTAGGGGAAGCGGGAATTCACCCCTCCACTTT.

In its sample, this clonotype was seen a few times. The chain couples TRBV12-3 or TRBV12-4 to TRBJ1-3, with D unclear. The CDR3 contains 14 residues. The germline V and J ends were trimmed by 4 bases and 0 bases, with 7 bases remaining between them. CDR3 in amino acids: CASSSPSSGNTIYF. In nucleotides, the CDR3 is TGTGCCAGCAGTTCCCCGAGCTCTGGAAACACCATATATTTT.

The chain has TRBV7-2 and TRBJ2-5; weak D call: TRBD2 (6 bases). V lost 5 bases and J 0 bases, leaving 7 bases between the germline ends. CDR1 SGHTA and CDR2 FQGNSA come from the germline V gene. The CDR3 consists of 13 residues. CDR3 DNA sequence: TGTGCCAGCAGCCGGGAGTACCAAGAGACCCAGTACTTC. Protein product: CASSREYQETQYF.

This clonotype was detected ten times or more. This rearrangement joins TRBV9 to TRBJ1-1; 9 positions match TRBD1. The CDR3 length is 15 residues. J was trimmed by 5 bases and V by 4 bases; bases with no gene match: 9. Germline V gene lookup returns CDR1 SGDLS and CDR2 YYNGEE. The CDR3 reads CASSIEGQGKTEAFF. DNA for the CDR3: TGTGCCAGCAGCATAGAAGGACAGGGGAAGACTGAAGCTTTCTTT.

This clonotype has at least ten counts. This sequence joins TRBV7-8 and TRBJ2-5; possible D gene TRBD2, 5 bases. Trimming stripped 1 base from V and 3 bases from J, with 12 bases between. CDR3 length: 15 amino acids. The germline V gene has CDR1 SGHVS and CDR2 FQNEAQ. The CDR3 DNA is TGTGCCAGCAGCTTAGTGTCGATCGGGAAAGAGACCCAGTACTTC. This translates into CASSLVSIGKETQYF.

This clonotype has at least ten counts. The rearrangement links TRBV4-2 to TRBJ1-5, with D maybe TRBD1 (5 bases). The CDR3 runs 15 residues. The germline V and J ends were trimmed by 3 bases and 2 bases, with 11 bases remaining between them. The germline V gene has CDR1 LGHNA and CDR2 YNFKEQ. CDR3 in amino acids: CASSQGQGGNQPQHF. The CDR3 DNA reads TGTGCCAGCAGCCAGGGCCAGGGCGGCAATCAGCCCCAGCATTTT.

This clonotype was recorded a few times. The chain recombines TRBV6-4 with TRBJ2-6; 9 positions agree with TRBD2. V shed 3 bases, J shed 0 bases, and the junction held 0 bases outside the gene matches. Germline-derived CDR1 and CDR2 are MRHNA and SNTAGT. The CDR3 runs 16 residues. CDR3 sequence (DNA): TGTGCCAGCAGTGAGCGGGGGGGCTCTGGGGCCAACGTCCTGACTTTC. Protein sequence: CASSERGGSGANVLTF.

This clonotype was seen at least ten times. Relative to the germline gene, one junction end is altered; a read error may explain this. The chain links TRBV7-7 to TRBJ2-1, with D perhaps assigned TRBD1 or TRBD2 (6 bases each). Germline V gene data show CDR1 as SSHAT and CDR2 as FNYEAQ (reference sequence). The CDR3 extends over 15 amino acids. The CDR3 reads CASRVRGTPYNEQFF. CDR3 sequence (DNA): TGTGCTAGCAGGGTTAGGGGGACTCCCTACAATGAGCAGTTCTTC. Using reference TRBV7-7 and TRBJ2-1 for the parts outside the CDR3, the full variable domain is GAGVSQSPRYKVTKRGQDVTLRCDPISSHATLYWYQQALGQGPEFLTYFNYEAQPDKSGLPSDRFSAERPEGSISTLTIQRTEQRDSAMYRCASRVRGTPYNEQFFGPGTRLTVL.

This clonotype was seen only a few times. CDR3 in DNA: TGTGCCAGCAGTTACCACAATACAGGGTCCTCGGAAGCTTTCTTT. Protein sequence: CASSYHNTGSSEAFF. The genes are TRBV6-5 and TRBJ1-1; D might be TRBD1 (6 bases). Trimming removed 2 bases at V and 8 bases at J, with 18 bases between. In germline, CDR1 is MNHEY, CDR2 SVGAGI. The CDR3 has 15 residues.

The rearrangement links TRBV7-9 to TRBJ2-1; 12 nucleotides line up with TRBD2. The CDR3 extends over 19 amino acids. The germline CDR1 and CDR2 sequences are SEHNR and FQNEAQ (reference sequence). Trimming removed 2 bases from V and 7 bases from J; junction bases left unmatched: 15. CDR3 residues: CASSLIPSISTSGGNEQFF. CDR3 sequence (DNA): TGTGCCAGCAGCTTAATCCCCTCAATAAGCACTAGCGGGGGGAATGAGCAGTTCTTC.

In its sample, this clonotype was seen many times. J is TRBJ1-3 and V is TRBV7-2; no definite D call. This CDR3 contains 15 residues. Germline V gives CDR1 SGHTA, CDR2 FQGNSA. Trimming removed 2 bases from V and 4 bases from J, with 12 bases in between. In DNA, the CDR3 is TGTGCCAGCAGCTTAAGGGAGGGCGGAGGAAACACCATATATTTT. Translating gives CASSLREGGGNTIYF.

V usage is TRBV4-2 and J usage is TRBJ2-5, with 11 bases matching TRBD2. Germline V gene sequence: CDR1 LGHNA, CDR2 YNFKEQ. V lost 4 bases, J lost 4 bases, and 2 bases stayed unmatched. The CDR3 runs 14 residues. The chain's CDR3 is CASSRSGGVETQYF. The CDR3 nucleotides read TGTGCCAGCAGCCGTAGCGGGGGGGTAGAGACCCAGTACTTC.

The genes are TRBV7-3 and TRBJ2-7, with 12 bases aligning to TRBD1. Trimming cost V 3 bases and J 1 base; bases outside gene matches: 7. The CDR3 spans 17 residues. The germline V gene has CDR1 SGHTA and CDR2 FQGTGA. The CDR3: CASSLVGTGGVSYEQYV. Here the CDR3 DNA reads TGTGCCAGCAGCTTGGTCGGGACAGGGGGCGTTTCCTACGAGCAGTACGTC.

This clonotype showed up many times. The CDR3 sequence is CASSDGPGPSYEQYV. The DNA for the CDR3 is TGTGCCAGCAGCGACGGGCCAGGTCCCTCCTACGAGCAGTACGTC. V usage is TRBV5-5 and J usage is TRBJ2-7; no reliable D call. Trimming stripped 4 bases from V and 0 bases from J, with 14 bases between. The germline gives CDR1 SGHKS, CDR2 YYEKEE (reference sequence). The CDR3 consists of 15 residues.

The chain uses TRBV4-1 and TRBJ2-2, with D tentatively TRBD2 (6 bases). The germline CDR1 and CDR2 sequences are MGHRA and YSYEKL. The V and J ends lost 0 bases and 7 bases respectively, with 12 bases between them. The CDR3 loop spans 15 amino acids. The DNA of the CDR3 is TGCGCCAGCAGCCAAGATCCTGGGGGAGGCGGGGAGCTGTTTTTT. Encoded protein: CASSQDPGGGGELFF.

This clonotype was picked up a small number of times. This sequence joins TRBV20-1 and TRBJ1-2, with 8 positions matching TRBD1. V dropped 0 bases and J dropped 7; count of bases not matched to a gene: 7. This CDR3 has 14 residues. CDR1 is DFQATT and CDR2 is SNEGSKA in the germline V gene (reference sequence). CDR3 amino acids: CSARDLQGAGGYTF. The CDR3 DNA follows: TGCAGTGCTAGAGATCTCCAGGGGGCCGGTGGCTACACCTTC.

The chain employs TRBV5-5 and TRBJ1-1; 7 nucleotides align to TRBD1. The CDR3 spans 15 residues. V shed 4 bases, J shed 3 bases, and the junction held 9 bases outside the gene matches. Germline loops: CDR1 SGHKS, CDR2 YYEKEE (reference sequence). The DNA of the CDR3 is TGTGCCAGCAGCACGCTACAGGGGACTTACACTGAAGCTTTCTTT. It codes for CASSTLQGTYTEAFF.

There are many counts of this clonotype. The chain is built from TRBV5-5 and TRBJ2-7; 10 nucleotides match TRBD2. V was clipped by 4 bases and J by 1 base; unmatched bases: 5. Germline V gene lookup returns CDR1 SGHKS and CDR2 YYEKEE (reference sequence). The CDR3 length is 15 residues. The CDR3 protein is CASSPSGGVSYEQYF. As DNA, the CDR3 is TGTGCCAGCAGCCCGAGCGGGGGGGTGTCCTACGAGCAGTACTTC. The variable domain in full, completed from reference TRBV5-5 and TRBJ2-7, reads DAGVTQSPTHLIKTRGQQVTLRCSPISGHKSVSWYQQVLGQGPQFIFQYYEKEERGRGNFPDRFSARQFPNYSSELNVNALLLGDSALYLCASSPSGGVSYEQYFGPGTRLTVT.

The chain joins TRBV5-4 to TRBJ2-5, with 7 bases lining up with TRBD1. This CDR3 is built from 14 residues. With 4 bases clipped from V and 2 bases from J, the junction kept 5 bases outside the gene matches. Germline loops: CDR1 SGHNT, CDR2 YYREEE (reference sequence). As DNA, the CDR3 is TGTGCCAGCAGCCCCCCGACAGGGCAAGAGACCCAGTACTTC. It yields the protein CASSPPTGQETQYF.

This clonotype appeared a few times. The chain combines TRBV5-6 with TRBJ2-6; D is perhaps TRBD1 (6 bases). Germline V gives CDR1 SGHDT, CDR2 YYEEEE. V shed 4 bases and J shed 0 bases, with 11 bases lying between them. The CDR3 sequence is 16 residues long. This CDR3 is CASSETGRSGANVLTF. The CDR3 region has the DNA TGTGCCAGCAGCGAGACAGGACGCTCTGGGGCCAACGTCCTGACTTTC.